The rows below give T cell receptor beta chains drawn from one sample of a study of T-cell reconstitution after alpha-beta-depleted transplantation in children. TCRdb reprocessed the PCR reads with MiXCR, giving one entry per CDR3 protein. The sample records a few hundred thousand distinct CDR3 sequences, approximately 10% being singletons. Sequenced material: PBMCs from the stem cell graft donor, taken from the stem cell graft. The receptor set was obtained from a human donor who donated a stem cell graft to a child with acute lymphoblastic leukemia. Each CDR3 is given with its conserved first and last residue. The order of the fields is V gene, D gene, J gene, clone size, CDR3 length, CDR3 protein, CDR3 DNA. D genes are given only for firm matches. Size tells how often a clone was seen (once, few, many) or the class of an expanded clone, and some rows leave it out.

V gene: TRBV20-1
D gene: TRBD2
J gene: TRBJ2-7
clone size: .
CDR3 length: 13
CDR3 protein: CSARTSGLYEQYF
CDR3 DNA: TGCAGTGCTAGAACTAGCGGGCTCTACGAGCAGTACTTC

V gene: TRBV7-9
D gene: .
J gene: TRBJ1-1
clone size: .
CDR3 length: 14
CDR3 protein: CASSLVGSNTEAFF
CDR3 DNA: TGTGCCAGCAGCTTAGTGGGCAGCAACACTGAAGCTTTCTTT

V gene: TRBV28
D gene: .
J gene: TRBJ1-1
clone size: few
CDR3 length: 11
CDR3 protein: CASSWTVEAFF
CDR3 DNA: TGTGCCAGCAGTTGGACGGTTGAAGCTTTCTTT

V gene: TRBV4-3
D gene: TRBD1
J gene: TRBJ2-7
clone size: few
CDR3 length: 16
CDR3 protein: CASSHGAGTGNYEQYF
CDR3 DNA: TGCGCCAGCAGCCACGGGGCCGGGACAGGGAACTACGAGCAGTACTTC

V gene: TRBV7-8
D gene: TRBD1
J gene: TRBJ2-7
clone size: many
CDR3 length: 13
CDR3 protein: CASSRQGAYEQYF
CDR3 DNA: TGTGCCAGCAGCAGGCAGGGGGCCTACGAGCAGTACTTC

V gene: TRBV6-1
D gene: .
J gene: TRBJ2-5
clone size: .
CDR3 length: 13
CDR3 protein: CASSEGLRETQYF
CDR3 DNA: TGTGCCAGCAGTGAAGGTCTACGAGAGACCCAGTACTTC

V gene: TRBV5-1
D gene: .
J gene: TRBJ2-1
clone size: few
CDR3 length: 13
CDR3 protein: CASSLALAREQFF
CDR3 DNA: TGCGCCAGCAGCTTGGCACTAGCACGTGAGCAGTTCTTC

V gene: TRBV7-6
D gene: .
J gene: TRBJ2-1
clone size: many
CDR3 length: 15
CDR3 protein: CASSFEESSYNEQFF
CDR3 DNA: TGTGCCAGCAGCTTTGAAGAGAGCTCCTACAATGAGCAGTTCTTC

V gene: TRBV20-1
D gene: TRBD2
J gene: TRBJ2-3
clone size: .
CDR3 length: 21
CDR3 protein: CSARRPTSGLAGGGVPDTQYF
CDR3 DNA: TGCAGTGCTAGGAGGCCGACATCCGGACTAGCGGGAGGAGGGGTTCCAGATACGCAGTATTTT

V gene: TRBV29-1
D gene: .
J gene: TRBJ2-5
clone size: .
CDR3 length: 12
CDR3 protein: CSVEGGRETQYF
CDR3 DNA: TGCAGCGTTGAGGGGGGGCGGGAGACCCAGTACTTC

V gene: TRBV10-1
D gene: .
J gene: TRBJ2-1
clone size: many
CDR3 length: 15
CDR3 protein: CASSDGGFSYNEQFF
CDR3 DNA: TGCGCCAGCAGTGATGGGGGGTTCTCCTACAATGAGCAGTTCTTC

V gene: TRBV18
D gene: .
J gene: TRBJ1-2
clone size: few
CDR3 length: 15
CDR3 protein: CASSPRAYEDYGYTF
CDR3 DNA: TGTGCCAGCTCACCAAGGGCCTACGAAGATTATGGCTACACCTTC

V gene: TRBV15
D gene: .
J gene: TRBJ1-1
clone size: many
CDR3 length: 15
CDR3 protein: CATSRDRVPGTEAFF
CDR3 DNA: TGTGCCACCAGCAGAGATCGGGTACCGGGCACTGAAGCTTTCTTT

V gene: TRBV20-1
D gene: .
J gene: TRBJ1-5
clone size: .
CDR3 length: 12
CDR3 protein: CSAKEGNQPQHF
CDR3 DNA: TGCAGTGCTAAAGAAGGCAATCAGCCCCAGCATTTT

V gene: TRBV4-3
D gene: TRBD1
J gene: TRBJ2-1
clone size: .
CDR3 length: 16
CDR3 protein: CASSQGIQGAYNEQFF
CDR3 DNA: TGCGCCAGCAGCCAAGGTATTCAGGGGGCCTACAATGAGCAGTTCTTC

V gene: TRBV27
D gene: .
J gene: TRBJ2-1
clone size: .
CDR3 length: 17
CDR3 protein: CASRILAEGGVGNEQFF
CDR3 DNA: TGTGCCAGCAGGATTCTAGCGGAGGGGGGGGTGGGAAATGAGCAGTTCTTC

V gene: TRBV3-1
D gene: TRBD2
J gene: TRBJ2-1
clone size: many
CDR3 length: 16
CDR3 protein: CASSQASGGPYNEQFF
CDR3 DNA: TGTGCCAGCAGCCAAGCTTCGGGAGGGCCGTACAATGAGCAGTTCTTC

V gene: TRBV7-9
D gene: TRBD2
J gene: TRBJ2-7
clone size: .
CDR3 length: 16
CDR3 protein: CASSFGLAGGINEQYF
CDR3 DNA: TGTGCCAGCAGCTTCGGACTAGCGGGAGGAATCAACGAGCAGTACTTC

V gene: TRBV3-1
D gene: .
J gene: TRBJ2-3
clone size: many
CDR3 length: 13
CDR3 protein: CASSPREADTQYF
CDR3 DNA: TGTGCCAGCAGCCCTAGGGAGGCAGATACGCAGTATTTT

V gene: TRBV4-1
D gene: TRBD1
J gene: TRBJ1-1
clone size: .
CDR3 length: 14
CDR3 protein: CASSHYRGGTEAFF
CDR3 DNA: TGCGCCAGCAGCCATTACAGGGGAGGGACTGAAGCTTTCTTT

V gene: TRBV7-2
D gene: TRBD2
J gene: TRBJ2-7
clone size: few
CDR3 length: 15
CDR3 protein: CASSLTSGFSYEQYF
CDR3 DNA: TGTGCCAGCAGCTTAACTAGCGGTTTCTCCTACGAGCAGTACTTC

V gene: TRBV7-9
D gene: .
J gene: TRBJ2-7
clone size: .
CDR3 length: 15
CDR3 protein: CASSRAGNWVYEQYF
CDR3 DNA: TGTGCCAGCAGCCGAGCAGGGAATTGGGTTTACGAGCAGTACTTC

V gene: TRBV29-1
D gene: .
J gene: TRBJ2-2
clone size: .
CDR3 length: 12
CDR3 protein: CSLHAPTGELFF
CDR3 DNA: TGCAGCCTACACGCCCCCACCGGGGAGCTGTTTTTT

V gene: TRBV28
D gene: .
J gene: TRBJ1-1
clone size: .
CDR3 length: 14
CDR3 protein: CASSPPWANTEAFF
CDR3 DNA: TGTGCCAGCAGCCCCCCGTGGGCGAACACTGAAGCTTTCTTT

V gene: TRBV7-3
D gene: .
J gene: TRBJ2-3
clone size: few
CDR3 length: 15
CDR3 protein: CASSLGWGFTDTQYF
CDR3 DNA: TGTGCCAGCAGCCTCGGGTGGGGGTTTACAGATACGCAGTATTTT

V gene: TRBV20-1
D gene: .
J gene: TRBJ2-7
clone size: .
CDR3 length: 8
CDR3 protein: CSAGWEYF
CDR3 DNA: TGCAGTGCTGGTTGGGAGTACTTC

V gene: TRBV20-1
D gene: .
J gene: TRBJ2-1
clone size: .
CDR3 length: 15
CDR3 protein: CSARATLGAFNEQFF
CDR3 DNA: TGCAGTGCTAGAGCCACACTGGGGGCTTTCAATGAGCAGTTCTTC

V gene: TRBV29-1
D gene: TRBD1
J gene: TRBJ2-1
clone size: .
CDR3 length: 15
CDR3 protein: CSVESQGDLYNEQFF
CDR3 DNA: TGCAGCGTTGAAAGCCAGGGGGACCTATACAATGAGCAGTTCTTC

V gene: TRBV6-6
D gene: .
J gene: TRBJ1-1
clone size: .
CDR3 length: 13
CDR3 protein: CASSYLQNTEAFF
CDR3 DNA: TGTGCCAGCAGTTACTTGCAGAACACTGAAGCTTTCTTT